This entry concerns a single TCR beta chain. The antigen remains undetermined. This entry comes from a study of OX40 agonist ivuxolimab in advanced cancers. Points from the study as a whole: Researchers report that CD8+ T cells had, on average, more expanded clones than CD4+.

This table comes from immunoSEQ multiplex PCR, and its TCRdb copy is limited to in-frame clones, with some not included. This sample has 55,000 to 85,000 clones, with about 90% found just once. This CDR3 spans 18 amino acids. Germline V CDR1 and CDR2: LNHDA, SQIVND (reference sequence). Between the trimmed V and J ends, which lost 2 bases and 0 bases, there was a span of 18 bases. The sampling schedule covered blood at baseline, cycle 4 day 1, and cycle 7 day 1. Material: CD4+ or CD8+ T cells sorted from blood, obtained in a trial of the OX40 agonist ivuxolimab. The chain employs TRBV19 and TRBJ2-3; D possibly matches TRBD1 or TRBD2 (5 bases each). The origin of this receptor is an adult with an advanced solid tumor such as melanoma, head and neck, liver or kidney cancer. Here the CDR3 reads CASSIYPAGTESTDTQYF. In nucleotides, the CDR3 is TGTGCCAGTAGTATATACCCCGCCGGGACGGAAAGCACAGATACGCAGTATTTT.